One and the same sample provided the 17 T cell receptor beta chains below, sequenced in a study of shared clonotypes between healthy human individuals. Data came from immunoSEQ multiplex PCR; TCRdb stores just in-frame clones and leaves some out. This table holds roughly 400,000 clones, about 96% found once. Sequencing was performed on memory CD8+ T cells sorted from blood. Subset meaning: CD45RO+ cells pooled with CCR7-negative TemRA cells. Receptors were obtained from a man aged 30 to 39 in good health.

The rearrangement joins TRBV7-6 to TRBJ1-1; D perhaps matches TRBD1 (5 bases). Trimming removed 4 bases from V and 3 bases from J, with 9 bases in between. This CDR3 is built from 13 residues. CDR1 and CDR2 (germline): SGHVS, FNYEAQ. The chain's CDR3 is CASSSRGYTEAFF. CDR3 in DNA: TGTGCCAGCAGCTCACGGGGGTACACTGAAGCTTTCTTT. The variable domain in full, with the rest retrieved from reference TRBV7-6 and TRBJ1-1, is GAGVSQSPRYKVTKRGQDVALRCDPISGHVSLYWYRQALGQGPEFLTYFNYEAQQDKSGLPNDRFSAERPEGSISTLTIQRTEQRDSAMYRCASSSRGYTEAFFGQGTRLTVV.

The V gene is TRBV2, the J gene TRBJ2-2, with 10 bases matching TRBD2. Germline V gene sequence: CDR1 SNHLY, CDR2 FYNNEI. This CDR3 is built from 15 residues. With 4 bases clipped from V and 6 bases from J, the junction kept 5 bases outside the gene matches. DNA of the CDR3: TGTGCCAGCAGTGGGGTAGCGGGAGGCCCCGGGGAGCTGTTTTTT. It is translated as CASSGVAGGPGELFF.

The rearrangement joins TRBV5-6 to TRBJ1-5; 11 bases agree with TRBD1. Germline-derived CDR1 and CDR2 are SGHDT and YYEEEE. The junction had 3 bases not matched to a gene; V was cut back by 0 bases and J by 7 bases. The CDR3 totals 15 residues. The CDR3 is CASSLAGTGGQPQHF. For the CDR3, the DNA is TGTGCCAGCAGCTTGGCCGGGACAGGGGGGCAGCCCCAGCATTTT.

The chain is built from TRBV5-1 and TRBJ1-1, with D possibly TRBD1 on 6 matching bases. Germline assignment: CDR1 SGHRS and CDR2 YFSETQ. V lost 2 bases and J 1 base, leaving 9 bases between the germline ends. The CDR3 extends over 14 amino acids. This chain's CDR3 is CASSLAQGNTEAFF. CDR3 DNA sequence: TGCGCCAGCAGCTTAGCACAGGGGAACACTGAAGCTTTCTTT.

V usage is TRBV28 and J usage is TRBJ2-1, with TRBD2 matching over 11 bases. Germline V gene sequence: CDR1 MDHEN, CDR2 SYDVKM. J gave up 0 bases and V 4 bases, and 5 bases lay outside the gene matches. CDR3 length: 17 amino acids. This CDR3 is CASSSGTSGSSYNEQFF. The CDR3 DNA reads TGTGCCAGCAGTTCTGGAACTAGCGGGAGCTCCTACAATGAGCAGTTCTTC.

V usage is TRBV30 and J usage is TRBJ2-1; 10 bases match TRBD2. The junction had 10 bases not matched to a gene; V was cut back by 5 bases and J by 3 bases. Germline CDR1 GTSNPN, CDR2 SVGIG (reference sequence). The CDR3 covers 16 residues. CDR3 amino acids: CAWGRRTSGFYNEQFF. In DNA, the CDR3 is TGTGCCTGGGGCAGACGGACTAGCGGATTCTACAATGAGCAGTTCTTC. Supplemented by reference TRBV30 and TRBJ2-1, the full variable domain reads SQTIHQWPATLVQPVGSPLSLECTVEGTSNPNLYWYRQAAGRGLQLLFYSVGIGQISSEVPQNLSASRPQDRQFILSSKKLLLSDSGFYLCAWGRRTSGFYNEQFFGPGTRLTVL.

The V call is TRBV7-2, the J call TRBJ2-5, with D perhaps matching TRBD1 or TRBD2 (6 bases each). CDR3 length: 14 residues. The V gene's germline CDR1 is SGHTA and CDR2 FQGNSA. V lost 1 base to trimming and J lost 5 bases, with 11 bases between them. The CDR3, as DNA: TGTGCCAGCAGCTTAGGTGGGGGGCCCGAGACCCAGTACTTC. Its translation is CASSLGGGPETQYF.

The CDR3 here is CASSLGQDEKLFF. In nucleotides, the CDR3 is TGTGCCAGCAGCTTGGGACAGGATGAAAAACTGTTTTTT. The genes are TRBV5-6 and TRBJ1-4; D might be TRBD1 (6 bases). The germline V gene has CDR1 SGHDT and CDR2 YYEEEE. CDR3 length equals 13 residues. The V end was cut by 0 bases, the J end by 6 bases, with 6 bases between.

V and J are TRBV27 and TRBJ2-7; the match to TRBD1 covers 9 bases. Germline trimming cut 2 bases from V and 0 bases from J; bases unmatched to any gene: 5. There are 16 residues in the CDR3. Germline lookup yields CDR1 MNHEY and CDR2 SMNVEV (reference sequence). The CDR3 sequence: CASSLAGQGSSYEQYF. The DNA for the CDR3 is TGTGCCAGCAGTTTAGCCGGACAGGGGAGCTCCTACGAGCAGTACTTC.

This chain links TRBV9 with TRBJ2-5; TRBD2 agrees at 10 bases. J was trimmed by 4 bases and V by 4 bases; bases with no gene match: 10. This CDR3 is 16 amino acids long. Germline CDR1 reads SGDLS; CDR2 reads YYNGEE. The DNA for the CDR3 is TGTGCCAGCAGCCCTGGACTAGCGGAAGGGGTAGAGACCCAGTACTTC. Translating it yields CASSPGLAEGVETQYF.

The V gene is TRBV18, the J gene TRBJ2-6; no reliable D call. The CDR3 is made up of 13 amino acids. Germline V gene sequence: CDR1 KGHSH, CDR2 LQKENI. The CDR3 protein is CGSLPSGANVLTF. The CDR3 DNA sequence: TGTGGCTCACTCCCATCTGGGGCCAACGTCCTGACTTTC.

The V and J genes are TRBV5-1 and TRBJ1-2; maybe TRBD1 (5 bases). With 4 bases removed from V and 8 bases from J, the gap between germline ends came to 15 bases. Germline V gene sequence: CDR1 SGHRS, CDR2 YFSETQ. The CDR3 sequence is 13 residues long. The chain's CDR3 is CASSPSQGRGYTF. DNA for the CDR3: TGCGCCAGCAGCCCAAGTCAGGGACGCGGCTACACCTTC.

The chain has TRBV28 and TRBJ2-7, with D maybe TRBD2 (5 bases). Germline-derived CDR1 and CDR2 are MDHEN and SYDVKM. The CDR3 contains 14 residues. V was clipped by 6 bases and J by 7 bases, with 19 bases between them. The CDR3 is CASSSPGARGEQYF. The CDR3 nucleotides read TGTGCCAGCAGCTCCCCAGGTGCTCGCGGGGAGCAGTACTTC.

The genes are TRBV11-2 and TRBJ2-7; 7 nucleotides line up with TRBD2. CDR3 length: 15 amino acids. CDR1 and CDR2 from the germline V gene are SGHAT and FQNNGV. Losses at the gene ends were 7 bases for V and 5 bases for J; bases not matched to a gene: 14. The CDR3 DNA reads as TGTGCCAGCACCAAACGCCCGGGTCGGGAGGACGAGCAGTACTTC. Amino acid sequence: CASTKRPGREDEQYF.

This clone was seen a single time. The chain couples TRBV5-4 to TRBJ2-4; 14 bases align to TRBD2. V lost 2 bases and J lost 3; bases outside the gene matches: 7. This CDR3 comprises 18 residues. From germline, CDR1 is SGHNT and CDR2 YYREEE (reference sequence). CDR3 bases: TGTGCCAGCAGCTTCGGGGGACTAGCGGGAGTAGGCAAAAACATTCAGTACTTC. This translates into CASSFGGLAGVGKNIQYF.

The gene calls are TRBV5-1 and TRBJ2-7; possibly TRBD2 for D (6 bases). Germline V gene data show CDR1 as SGHRS and CDR2 as YFSETQ. V lost 3 bases and J 3 bases, leaving 10 bases between the germline ends. CDR3 size: 13 residues. CDR3 loop: CASSSPGLYEQYF. The CDR3 DNA is TGCGCCAGCAGCTCCCCGGGACTCTACGAGCAGTACTTC.

This chain uses TRBV28 with TRBJ2-7; TRBD1 aligns across 7 bases. The V gene's germline CDR1 is MDHEN and CDR2 SYDVKM. V shed 2 bases and J 4 bases; nucleotides not matched to a gene: 5. This CDR3 has 14 amino acids. This CDR3 is CASSLGDRAYEQYF. CDR3 DNA sequence: TGTGCCAGCAGTTTAGGTGACAGGGCATACGAGCAGTACTTC.